The 22 T cell receptor beta chains below all came from one sample that was sequenced in a study of cytotoxic CD8 clonotypes in ibrutinib-treated CLL. Clones were sequenced by immunoSEQ multiplex PCR, and TCRdb holds only the in-frame ones, with some missing. The data hold 130,000 to 150,000 clones, with roughly 83% observed a single time. The material sequenced was PBMCs, taken after 12 months of ibrutinib treatment. These receptors came from a human donor with chronic lymphocytic leukemia.

The V and J genes are TRBV27 and TRBJ2-7, with unresolved D. Germline V CDR1 and CDR2: MNHEY, SMNVEV (reference sequence). Deletions cut 3 bases from V and 3 bases from J, with 15 bases between. This CDR3 has 15 amino acids. The CDR3 sequence is CASSFRGTLSYEQYF. In DNA form, the CDR3 reads TGTGCCAGCAGTTTTCGTGGAACCCTAAGCTACGAGCAGTACTTC.

In its sample, this clone was seen once. The chain recombines TRBV7-9 with TRBJ1-5, with a tentative D call TRBD1 (5 bases). Looked up from germline, CDR1 is SEHNR and CDR2 is FQNEAQ (reference sequence). This CDR3 has 14 amino acids. V shed 2 bases and J shed 9 bases, with 14 bases lying between them. The CDR3 DNA reads TGTGCCAGCAGCTTAAGGGTCGGTGGGGGGCCCCAGCATTTT. This gives the protein CASSLRVGGGPQHF.

The chain recombines TRBV6-4 with TRBJ2-1, with 8 bases identical to TRBD2. From germline, CDR1 is MRHNA and CDR2 SNTAGT. J gave up 8 bases and V 3 bases, and 3 bases lay outside the gene matches. The CDR3 covers 13 residues. The CDR3 sequence is CASSDGREDEQFF. CDR3 bases: TGTGCCAGCAGTGATGGGCGGGAGGATGAGCAGTTCTTC.

The gene calls are TRBV7-8 and TRBJ1-1; tentative D call: TRBD1 (6 bases). CDR1 and CDR2 (germline): SGHVS, FQNEAQ. The CDR3 totals 14 residues. Trimming took off 3 bases at V and 4 bases at J, with 12 bases between the two ends. The DNA for the CDR3 is TGTGCCAGCAGCTTCCAGGGGTTGGGCACTGAAGCTTTCTTT. Amino acids: CASSFQGLGTEAFF.

This chain links TRBV27 with TRBJ1-2; D is undetermined. The CDR3 is 13 amino acids. Germline lookup yields CDR1 MNHEY and CDR2 SMNVEV (reference sequence). V dropped 5 bases and J dropped 1 base, with 8 bases sitting between them. The CDR3 DNA sequence: TGTGCCAGCAGTCCTGGGATTAACTATGGCTACACCTTC. Translated: CASSPGINYGYTF.

The V gene is TRBV2, the J gene TRBJ2-2, with 9 bases aligning to TRBD1. This CDR3 region has 14 residues. Germline CDR1 SNHLY, CDR2 FYNNEI. After removal of 10 bases from V and 1 base from J, the junction contained 4 bases not matched to a gene. The CDR3 DNA reads as TGTGCCACACGGACAGGGGAGAACACCGGGGAGCTGTTTTTT. Translated, it gives CATRTGENTGELFF.

V gene TRBV4-3 combines with J gene TRBJ2-7, with D perhaps TRBD1 or TRBD2 (7 bases each). From germline, CDR1 is LGHNA and CDR2 YSLEER. This CDR3 has 16 amino acids. With 1 base removed from V and 6 bases from J, the gap between germline ends came to 19 bases. The CDR3, as DNA: TGCGCCAGCAGCCAAGTAATGGGAGGGGGCCCTCGCGAGCAGTACTTC. It is translated as CASSQVMGGGPREQYF.

The genes are TRBV11-2 and TRBJ2-7; possibly TRBD1 for D (6 bases). The length of the CDR3 is 15 residues. Germline V gene data show CDR1 as SGHAT and CDR2 as FQNNGV. V was pared by 4 bases and J by 4 bases, with 17 bases between. The CDR3 is CASSSGPGQGYEQYF. The CDR3 DNA reads as TGTGCCAGCAGCTCAGGGCCGGGACAAGGATACGAGCAGTACTTC. The entire variable domain, with the rest obtained from reference TRBV11-2 and TRBJ2-7, is as follows: EAGVAQSPRYKIIEKRQSVAFWCNPISGHATLYWYQQILGQGPKLLIQFQNNGVVDDSQLPKDRFSAERLKGVDSTLKIQPAKLEDSAVYLCASSSGPGQGYEQYFGPGTRLTVT.

The table lists this clone with a few counts. The chain joins TRBV9 to TRBJ2-1, with 14 positions matching TRBD2. The CDR3 runs to 16 residues. CDR1 and CDR2 (germline): SGDLS, YYNGEE. Trimming at V came to 2 bases and at J to 4 bases, leaving 2 bases not matched to a gene. This chain's CDR3 is CASSVGTSGSYNEQFF. The DNA for the CDR3 is TGTGCCAGCAGCGTCGGGACTAGCGGGAGTTACAATGAGCAGTTCTTC. Looking up the rest from reference TRBV9 and TRBJ2-1 gives the full variable domain: DSGVTQTPKHLITATGQRVTLRCSPRSGDLSVYWYQQSLDQGLQFLIQYYNGEERAKGNILERFSAQQFPDLHSELNLSSLELGDSALYFCASSVGTSGSYNEQFFGPGTRLTVL.

This chain joins TRBV28 and TRBJ2-7; D might be TRBD1 (6 bases). The CDR3 has 13 residues. Germline V gene lookup returns CDR1 MDHEN and CDR2 SYDVKM. V was trimmed by 6 bases and J by 4 bases, leaving 13 bases between them. The CDR3 protein is CASRQGQKYEQYF. For the CDR3, the DNA is TGTGCCAGCAGGCAGGGACAAAAATACGAGCAGTACTTC.

This sequence joins TRBV30 and TRBJ2-5; the D gene is possibly TRBD2 (6 bases). The CDR3 runs 15 residues. Trimming took off 2 bases at V and 7 bases at J, with 20 bases between the two ends. Germline V gives CDR1 GTSNPN, CDR2 SVGIG (reference sequence). The chain's CDR3 is CAWSLGPTPGGTQYF. The CDR3 DNA reads as TGTGCCTGGAGTCTGGGACCGACCCCCGGGGGGACCCAGTACTTC.

The CDR3: CASSLDRDTDTQYF. DNA for the CDR3: TGTGCCAGCAGCCTCGACAGGGACACAGATACGCAGTATTTT. This chain connects TRBV6-5 to TRBJ2-3, with 7 bases identical to TRBD1. Germline trimming cut 6 bases from V and 2 bases from J; bases unmatched to any gene: 5. The CDR3 has 14 amino acids. Germline lookup yields CDR1 MNHEY and CDR2 SVGAGI.

This sequence joins TRBV7-9 and TRBJ2-3; the match to TRBD2 covers 8 bases. With 5 bases clipped from V and 4 bases from J, the junction kept 8 bases outside the gene matches. The CDR3 runs to 15 residues. Per the germline V gene, CDR1 is SEHNR and CDR2 is FQNEAQ (reference sequence). The CDR3 is CASSRSGSGADTQYF. The CDR3 nucleotides are TGTGCCAGCAGCCGGAGCGGGAGTGGTGCAGATACGCAGTATTTT.

The chain employs TRBV15 and TRBJ2-5; D may be TRBD2 (5 bases). Germline V gives CDR1 LNHNV, CDR2 YYDKDF (reference sequence). This CDR3 has 14 amino acids. V lost 1 base to trimming and J lost 4 bases, with 10 bases between them. The CDR3 region is CATSRVTGRETQYF. The DNA of the CDR3 is TGTGCCACCAGCAGAGTTACGGGGAGAGAGACCCAGTACTTC.

The chain couples TRBV7-9 to TRBJ2-5; D perhaps matches TRBD1 (5 bases). Trimming left V 0 bases short and J 3 bases short, with 17 bases between. Germline CDR1 reads SEHNR; CDR2 reads FQNEAQ (reference sequence). The CDR3 covers 17 residues. The CDR3 sequence: CASSLASQGMAEETQYF. DNA for the CDR3: TGTGCCAGCAGCTTAGCGAGCCAGGGAATGGCTGAAGAGACCCAGTACTTC.

The chain joins TRBV11-2 to TRBJ2-1, with TRBD2 matching 14 bases. Trimming removed 6 bases from V and 4 bases from J; junction bases left unmatched: 2. The CDR3 consists of 15 residues. Germline V gene data show CDR1 as SGHAT and CDR2 as FQNNGV. This chain's CDR3 is CASSRTSGRYNEQFF. The CDR3 region has the DNA TGTGCCAGCAGTAGGACTAGCGGGAGGTACAATGAGCAGTTCTTC.

The V call is TRBV7-3, the J call TRBJ2-3, with 11 bases lining up with TRBD2. The V and J ends lost 5 bases and 6 bases, in that order; junction bases with no gene match: 4. Germline loops: CDR1 SGHTA, CDR2 FQGTGA. The CDR3 runs to 14 residues. CDR3 protein: CASSAGLAADTQYF. DNA for the CDR3: TGTGCCAGCAGCGCGGGACTAGCGGCTGATACGCAGTATTTT.

The rearrangement links TRBV14 to TRBJ2-7; D is possibly TRBD2 (5 bases). With 2 bases removed from V and 5 bases from J, the gap between germline ends came to 22 bases. The CDR3 has 17 residues. From germline, CDR1 is SGHDN and CDR2 FVKESK. The CDR3 sequence is CASSQLFPLGMRHEQYF. For the CDR3, the DNA is TGTGCCAGCAGCCAATTATTTCCCCTCGGGATGCGGCACGAGCAGTACTTC. Using reference TRBV14 and TRBJ2-7 for the parts outside the CDR3, the full variable domain is EAGVTQFPSHSVIEKGQTVTLRCDPISGHDNLYWYRRVMGKEIKFLLHFVKESKQDESGMPNNRFLAERTGGTYSTLKVQPAELEDSGVYFCASSQLFPLGMRHEQYFGPGTRLTVT.

The chain has TRBV11-2 and TRBJ2-1, with TRBD2 matching over 8 bases. V lost 5 bases, J lost 0 bases, and 9 bases stayed unmatched. Germline V gene data show CDR1 as SGHAT and CDR2 as FQNNGV. This CDR3 spans 17 amino acids. In nucleotides, the CDR3 is TGTGCCAGCAGCCCCAGTGGCGGGAGGCTCTCCTACAATGAGCAGTTCTTC. It encodes CASSPSGGRLSYNEQFF.

The chain joins TRBV4-3 to TRBJ1-1, with a weak D call TRBD1 (6 bases). The CDR3 length is 16 residues. From germline, CDR1 is LGHNA and CDR2 YSLEER. Trimming took 4 bases from V and 1 from J, leaving 16 bases between them. The CDR3 region is CASSRHRGEGNTEAFF. The CDR3 DNA sequence: TGCGCCAGCAGCCGGCATAGGGGGGAGGGGAACACTGAAGCTTTCTTT.

This chain joins TRBV10-3 and TRBJ1-1; D unresolved. The CDR3 runs to 13 residues. V lost 0 bases and J 12 bases, leaving 14 bases between the germline ends. In germline, CDR1 is ENHRY, CDR2 SYGVKD. The CDR3: CAISESRQALPFF. DNA of the CDR3: TGTGCCATCAGTGAGTCGCGGCAGGCGTTACCTTTCTTT.

V is TRBV15 and J is TRBJ2-3; D is possibly TRBD1 (6 bases). Germline CDR1 and CDR2: LNHNV and YYDKDF (reference sequence). Trimming removed 5 bases from V and 2 bases from J, with 14 bases in between. The CDR3 spans 15 residues. The DNA of the CDR3 is TGTGCCACCAGCTTCTCTGGGGGCGTCACAGATACGCAGTATTTT. It translates to CATSFSGGVTDTQYF.